This TCR beta chain was captured in a study of T-cell memory formation after mild COVID-19 (dated by TCRdb to 2020 to 2022). Broadly, across the study: TCR sequence clusters from the two donors were found to be largely donor specific. Two young, previously healthy adult volunteers made up the cohort, one male and one female. Longitudinal TCRalpha and TCRbeta repertoire sequencing tracked T-cell clones expanding and contracting after mild COVID-19 in two donors.

Sequencing used an Illumina NovaSeq 6000. TCRalpha and TCRbeta cDNA libraries were constructed by 5'RACE with constant-segment primers, with sample barcodes and unique molecular identifiers being introduced. Trizol reagent was used to extract RNA from every sample. Amplification of the libraries took two PCR steps, and the second step added a second sample barcode plus Illumina TruSeq adapters. Sequencing of the libraries was done on an Illumina NovaSeq, producing 2 x 150 bp paired-end reads. The study's processing was this. With migec v1.2.7, reads were demultiplexed and then collapsed into UMI-guided consensus sequences. Using mixcr v2.1.11, the UMI consensuses were aligned to TRA and TRB V and J templates and assembled into clonotypes. A clonotype was counted as expanded or contracted only if both edgeR and NoisET called the change significant, with noise models trained on biological replicates. edgeR calls used a false discovery rate-adjusted p below 0.01 and a log2 fold-change threshold of 1. As an exploratory analysis of dynamics, max-normalized trajectories of the 1000 most abundant clonotypes were examined with PCA combined with hierarchical clustering. Separately sequenced CD4+ and CD8+ repertoires were used to assign the CD4 or CD8 phenotype of responding clones. The public reads were run again by TCRdb, first through fastp at Q25 and then through MiXCR, and only productive beta chains were kept. Under each unique CDR3 protein, matching rows form one entry showing the most common genes and DNA. TCRdb, not the original authors, processed these V and J calls. Counted in this sample were roughly 500,000 distinct CDR3 sequences; approximately 20% of them appeared once. The top ten clones comprise roughly an eighth of the sample.

The investigation overall reported the following: SARS-CoV-2 specificity was not confirmed for the second-wave clones peaking on day 37. Only two mild cases were covered by the study, and larger cohorts that include severe cases with pre-infection samples were considered necessary. Some responding clones were detected in pre-infection memory, suggesting pre-existing cross-reactive memory T cells joined the SARS-CoV-2 response. Clones that contracted from day 15 to 85 showed balanced CD4/CD8 phenotypes, whereas a second wave of clones that expanded from day 15 to 37 leaned towards CD4+. Contracting CD4+ clones turned up mainly in the CM and EM memory subsets, whereas EMRA was where CD8+ clones were enriched.

Notes on this clonotype: Its recognized antigen is unknown. Per-nucleotide qualities are absent, and no much larger clonotype sits a single base away.

The CDR3 contains 15 residues, cysteine and phenylalanine counted. Of the read, only the CDR3 DNA is kept; its 45 bases are in frame from base 1. Per the germline V gene, SGHRS is the CDR1 and YFSETQ is the CDR2. V trim: 0 bases; J trim: 10 bases; unmatched bases: 10. PBMCs were isolated by Ficoll-Paque density gradient centrifugation. The TCR originated in an adult woman who had mild COVID-19 (a few samples of this study predate the infection). The sample titles of this study are shuffled in the database, so cell type and time point are left out; the donor was told from shared clones. The sequencing input was PBMCs or a T cell subset sorted from them (not recorded which). The V and J genes are TRBV5-1 and TRBJ2-1, and 7 bases in between align with TRBD2. This receptor has the CDR3 CASSLGSGMIKEQFF. The sequenced DNA: TGCGCCAGCAGCTTGGGGAGCGGGATGATAAAGGAGCAGTTCTTC.